This T cell receptor beta chain was retrieved from a study of read filtering for tumor transcriptome and immune sequencing. Overall study: The cohort had over 16 men and more than 11 women aged about 45 to 80, mean approximately 66 years. IR-seq gave about 4.05 to 11 million TCR reads per sample; RNA-seq gave roughly 80 to 1,300.

V was clipped by 6 bases and J by 9 bases, with 15 bases between them. Germline V gives CDR1 SNHLY, CDR2 FYNNEI. The CDR3 runs 12 residues. Molecular barcoded adaptors covering alpha/delta and beta/gamma chains were used on approximately 400 ng RNA. TCRdb analysed the reads with MiXCR anew, one entry per CDR3 protein. The sample lists about 45,000 distinct CDR3 sequences, 20% occurring once. The gene calls are TRBV2 and TRBJ2-7; a possible D gene is TRBD1 (5 bases). This sequence originates from a donor at least 40 years old with multiple myeloma. The source material was a population of CD138-negative cells sorted from bone marrow. The DNA of the CDR3 is TGTGCCAGCAGATCCTTAGGGGAAGGGCAGTACTTC. This translates into CASRSLGEGQYF.